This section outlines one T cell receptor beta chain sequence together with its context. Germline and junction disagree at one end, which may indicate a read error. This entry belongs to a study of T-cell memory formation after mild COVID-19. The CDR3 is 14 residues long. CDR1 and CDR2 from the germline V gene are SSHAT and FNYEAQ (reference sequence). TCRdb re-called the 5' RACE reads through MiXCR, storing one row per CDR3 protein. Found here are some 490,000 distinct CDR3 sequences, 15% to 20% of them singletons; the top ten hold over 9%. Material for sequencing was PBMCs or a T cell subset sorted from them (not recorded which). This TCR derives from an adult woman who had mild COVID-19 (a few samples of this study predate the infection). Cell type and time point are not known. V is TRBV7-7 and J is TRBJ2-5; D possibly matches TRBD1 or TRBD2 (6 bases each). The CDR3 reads CASSPEGVLETQYF. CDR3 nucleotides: TGTGCTAGCAGCCCGGAGGGGGTTCTGGAGACCCAGTACTTC. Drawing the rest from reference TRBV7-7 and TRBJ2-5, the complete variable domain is GAGVSQSPRYKVTKRGQDVTLRCDPISSHATLYWYQQALGQGPEFLTYFNYEAQPDKSGLPSDRFSAERPEGSISTLTIQRTEQRDSAMYRCASSPEGVLETQYFGPGTRLLVL.